These 28 T cell receptor beta chains originate from one sample sequenced in a study of cytomegalovirus exposure and HLA in healthy donors. 60 Vbeta and 13 Jbeta primers were used in PCR. Assay used: immunoSEQ multiplex PCR; TCRdb lists only in-frame clones, some missing. This table holds around 64,000 clones. Material for sequencing was PBMCs. The origin of the receptors is a female donor in good health and CMV-seropositive.

The CDR3 DNA reads TGTGCCAGCAGTTACCGGACAGGACCCTCCTACGAGCAGTACTTC. Residues: CASSYRTGPSYEQYF. J is TRBJ2-7 and V is TRBV6-5; 7 bases match TRBD1. This CDR3 has 15 residues. With V trimmed by 2 bases and J by 0 bases, 4 bases remained unmatched. Per the germline V gene, CDR1 is MNHEY and CDR2 is SVGAGI.

V and J are TRBV7-2 and TRBJ2-3; weak D call: TRBD1 (5 bases). V was pared by 2 bases and J by 5 bases, with 11 bases between. The CDR3 contains 14 residues. Germline V CDR1 and CDR2: SGHTA, FQGNSA. In nucleotides, the CDR3 is TGTGCCAGCAGCTTACAGGGTATCGAAGATACGCAGTATTTT. Translating it yields CASSLQGIEDTQYF.

The V and J genes are TRBV6-1 and TRBJ1-2; a possible D gene is TRBD1 (5 bases). V was clipped by 5 bases and J by 4 bases, with 11 bases between them. The V gene's germline CDR1 is MNHNS and CDR2 SASEGT. The CDR3 runs 13 residues. The CDR3 protein is CASSYGGTYGYTF. CDR3 bases: TGTGCCAGCAGTTATGGAGGGACCTATGGCTACACCTTC.

The genes are TRBV5-6 and TRBJ2-7; weak D call: TRBD2 (6 bases). This CDR3 is 16 amino acids long. Trimming pared 6 bases from V and 0 bases from J, leaving 19 bases between. The germline V gene encodes CDR1 SGHDT and CDR2 YYEEEE. The CDR3 DNA is TGTGCCAGCACCTTTTCCAGGGAGGCGGTCTCCTACGAGCAGTACTTC. Its protein product is CASTFSREAVSYEQYF.

The chain carries TRBV9 and TRBJ2-4, with 10 bases matching TRBD2. The germline CDR1 and CDR2 sequences are SGDLS and YYNGEE. V dropped 4 bases and J dropped 5; count of bases not matched to a gene: 6. The CDR3 spans 15 residues. The CDR3 bases are TGTGCCAGCAGCAGGTCCGGGACTAGCGAAAACATTCAGTACTTC. As protein: CASSRSGTSENIQYF.

The rearrangement links TRBV10-1 to TRBJ1-2, with D uncertain. The V end was cut by 3 bases, the J end by 0 bases, with 5 bases between. The CDR3 sequence is 13 residues long. The germline V gene encodes CDR1 WNHNN and CDR2 SYGVQD (reference sequence). CDR3 protein: CASSDTANYGYTF. CDR3 coding DNA: TGCGCCAGCAGTGACACAGCTAACTATGGCTACACCTTC.

V usage is TRBV7-3 and J usage is TRBJ2-3; 9 nucleotides match TRBD2. The CDR3 covers 18 residues. CDR1 and CDR2 from the germline V gene are SGHTA and FQGTGA. The J segment lost 2 bases and the V segment lost 5 bases, leaving 14 bases of the junction unmatched. The CDR3, as DNA: TGTGCCAGCAGCCCAATCGGCGGGTCTAGCGGGGACACAGATACGCAGTATTTT. Protein sequence: CASSPIGGSSGDTDTQYF.

V is TRBV19 and J is TRBJ2-2; 10 bases line up with TRBD2. V gave up 5 bases and J gave up 4 bases; unmatched junction bases: 4. There are 15 residues in the CDR3. Germline V gives CDR1 LNHDA, CDR2 SQIVND (reference sequence). CDR3 nucleotides: TGTGCCAGTAGTGGGAGCGGGGGGGCCACCGGGGAGCTGTTTTTT. Protein: CASSGSGGATGELFF.

This chain uses TRBV5-4 with TRBJ1-2; 9 bases agree with TRBD1. This CDR3 region has 13 residues. The germline V gene has CDR1 SGHNT and CDR2 YYREEE (reference sequence). With 5 bases clipped from V and 7 bases from J, the junction kept 6 bases outside the gene matches. The CDR3 coding sequence is TGTGCCAGCAGACAGGGACAGGGATTTGGCTACACCTTC. It codes for CASRQGQGFGYTF.

Concerning this clone: Mismatch with germline at one junction end may stem from a read error. The gene calls are TRBV6-5 and TRBJ1-2, with TRBD1 identical over 9 bases. Germline V lookup: CDR1 MNHEY, CDR2 SVGAGI. The length of the CDR3 is 12 residues. This chain's CDR3 is CASSYRGDRALF. CDR3 DNA: TGTGCCAGCAGTTACCGAGGGGACAGGGCCCTCTTC.

The chain links TRBV5-4 to TRBJ1-1, with D possibly TRBD1 on 6 matching bases. Germline V CDR1 and CDR2: SGHNT, YYREEE (reference sequence). CDR3 length equals 15 residues. The V and J ends lost 5 bases and 5 bases respectively, with 19 bases between them. CDR3 DNA: TGTGCCAGCAGGGTTCAGGGCGGGGGCTTGACTGAAGCTTTCTTT. Protein product: CASRVQGGGLTEAFF.

This chain joins TRBV30 and TRBJ2-7; TRBD2 might be the D (5 bases). CDR1 GTSNPN and CDR2 SVGIG come from the germline V gene (reference sequence). Trimming left V 4 bases short and J 0 bases short, with 10 bases between. This CDR3 has 13 residues. Written as DNA, the CDR3 is TGTGCCTGGAACAGCGGAAGCTCCTACGAGCAGTACTTC. Translated, it gives CAWNSGSSYEQYF.

The CDR3 DNA reads TGCAGTGCTCTGTTCCAACTCGGGGCTTTCTTT. It codes for CSALFQLGAFF. The chain uses TRBV20-1 and TRBJ1-1, with no clear D. V was trimmed by 5 bases and J by 11 bases, leaving 15 bases between them. The CDR3 loop spans 11 amino acids. The V gene's germline CDR1 is DFQATT and CDR2 SNEGSKA (reference sequence).

The chain links TRBV11-2 to TRBJ2-7, with D possibly TRBD1 on 5 matching bases. CDR3 length: 15 residues. Trimming shortened V by 4 bases and J by 2 bases, and 15 bases separated the two germline ends. Germline-derived CDR1 and CDR2 are SGHAT and FQNNGV. CDR3 sequence reads: CASSSLRQGPYEQYF. The CDR3 nucleotides read TGTGCCAGCAGCTCCCTGCGGCAGGGTCCCTACGAGCAGTACTTC.

J is TRBJ2-7 and V is TRBV5-4; 15 nucleotides align to TRBD2. Germline assignment: CDR1 SGHNT and CDR2 YYREEE (reference sequence). The V segment lost 4 bases and the J segment 5 bases; nucleotides outside the gene matches: 19. CDR3 length equals 20 residues. The CDR3 here is CASSLPPGLAGGSVADEQYF. The CDR3 DNA reads as TGTGCCAGCAGCCTCCCGCCGGGACTAGCGGGAGGCTCGGTAGCGGACGAGCAGTACTTC.

In DNA form, the CDR3 reads TGTGCCAGCAGCTTAGGGGCGGGAGGGGACCAAGAGACCCAGTACTTC. Translated, it gives CASSLGAGGDQETQYF. The V and J genes are TRBV11-3 and TRBJ2-5; 9 bases are shared with TRBD2. CDR1 and CDR2 (germline): SGHNT, YENEEA. The CDR3 has 16 residues. J was trimmed by 0 bases and V by 1 base; bases with no gene match: 3. The full variable domain, rest sourced from reference TRBV11-3 and TRBJ2-5, is EAGVVQSPRYKIIEKKQPVAFWCNPISGHNTLYWYLQNLGQGPELLIRYENEEAVDDSQLPKDRFSAERLKGVDSTLKIQPAELGDSAVYLCASSLGAGGDQETQYFGPGTRLLVL.

V gene TRBV10-3 combines with J gene TRBJ2-2; 10 bases fit TRBD2. This CDR3 has 17 residues. The J segment lost 5 bases and the V segment lost 0 bases, leaving 6 bases of the junction unmatched. Germline assignment: CDR1 ENHRY and CDR2 SYGVKD. Written as DNA, the CDR3 is TGTGCCATCAGTGAGTCGAGGTCAGCGGGAGGGACCGGGGAGCTGTTTTTT. It translates to CAISESRSAGGTGELFF.

The genes are TRBV9 and TRBJ1-5; 10 bases agree with TRBD1. V lost 2 bases and J lost 2; bases outside the gene matches: 1. The CDR3 sequence is 15 residues long. The germline gives CDR1 SGDLS, CDR2 YYNGEE. CDR3 DNA: TGTGCCAGCAGCGTCGGGACAGGGGGCAATCAGCCCCAGCATTTT. Its translation: CASSVGTGGNQPQHF.

The genes are TRBV4-3 and TRBJ2-7, with 7 bases fitting TRBD1. The CDR3 sequence is 12 residues long. The ends lost 8 bases at V and 9 bases at J; junction bases unmatched: 10. CDR1 and CDR2 from the germline V gene are LGHNA and YSLEER. The CDR3 protein is CASGQADGRQYF. Written as DNA, the CDR3 is TGCGCCAGCGGACAGGCGGATGGGCGGCAGTACTTC.

The chain employs TRBV2 and TRBJ2-7; 10 bases align to TRBD2. The CDR3 consists of 14 residues. Trimming at V came to 5 bases and at J to 7 bases, leaving 8 bases not matched to a gene. Germline V lookup: CDR1 SNHLY, CDR2 FYNNEI. CDR3 DNA sequence: TGTGCCAGCAGTTATTTTGAGCGGGGGGGTGAGCAGTACTTC. Its translation is CASSYFERGGEQYF.

The J gene is TRBJ1-4, the V gene TRBV27; the D is unclear. This CDR3 region has 14 residues. Trimming took off 5 bases at V and 0 bases at J, with 7 bases between the two ends. CDR1 MNHEY and CDR2 SMNVEV come from the germline V gene (reference sequence). CDR3: CASSQDATNEKLFF. Written as DNA, the CDR3 is TGTGCCAGCAGTCAGGATGCAACTAATGAAAAACTGTTTTTT.

This chain joins TRBV29-1 and TRBJ1-1; the D is unclear. V lost 3 bases to trimming and J lost 0 bases, with 8 bases between them. CDR1 and CDR2 (germline): SQVTM, ANQGSEA. The CDR3 sequence is 13 residues long. The CDR3 spells CSVEHSMNTEAFF. CDR3 coding DNA: TGCAGCGTTGAGCACAGCATGAACACTGAAGCTTTCTTT.

The rearrangement joins TRBV7-9 to TRBJ2-5, with 7 bases matching TRBD1. Germline lookup yields CDR1 SEHNR and CDR2 FQNEAQ (reference sequence). There are 13 residues in the CDR3. V lost 6 bases to trimming and J lost 3 bases; unmatched junction nucleotides: 4. The CDR3 loop is CASRGTAEETQYF. In DNA form, the CDR3 reads TGTGCCAGCAGGGGGACAGCCGAAGAGACCCAGTACTTC.

The gene calls are TRBV5-1 and TRBJ2-7; the D gene is possibly TRBD2 (5 bases). CDR3 length: 13 residues. V was trimmed by 4 bases and J by 7 bases, leaving 15 bases between them. Germline-derived CDR1 and CDR2 are SGHRS and YFSETQ. For the CDR3, the DNA is TGCGCCAGCAGCCTGAATTTGGGGAGTGAGCAGTACTTC. Protein product: CASSLNLGSEQYF.

This chain uses TRBV9 with TRBJ2-1; no clear D. Germline V gene sequence: CDR1 SGDLS, CDR2 YYNGEE. This CDR3 has 12 amino acids. The V end was cut by 0 bases, the J end by 8 bases, with 6 bases between. CDR3 coding DNA: TGTGCCAGCAGCGTAGAGGCGGATGAGCAGTTCTTC. It specifies CASSVEADEQFF.

As concerns this clone: The junction differs from germline at one of its ends, possibly a read error. CDR3 region: CASSIAGGSPGAEGYTF. CDR3 DNA: TGTGCCAGCAGCATAGCGGGGGGGTCCCCAGGGGCGGAGGGCTACACCTTC. The chain employs TRBV7-2 and TRBJ1-2, with TRBD1 as a possible D gene (6 bases). Germline V CDR1 and CDR2: SGHTA, FQGNSA. This CDR3 spans 17 amino acids.

V is TRBV20-1 and J is TRBJ2-1, with D possibly being TRBD2 (7 bases). Looked up from germline, CDR1 is DFQATT and CDR2 is SNEGSKA (reference sequence). CDR3 size: 11 residues. CDR3 DNA: TGCAGAGGGGGGGATTCCGGTGAGCAGTTCTTC. Amino acid sequence: CRGGDSGEQFF.

The genes are TRBV5-6 and TRBJ2-7, with 9 bases aligning to TRBD1. The length of the CDR3 is 15 residues. Germline loops: CDR1 SGHDT, CDR2 YYEEEE. The V segment lost 4 bases and the J segment 3 bases; nucleotides outside the gene matches: 8. This chain's CDR3 is CASSPGGQGIYEQYF. CDR3 nucleotide sequence: TGTGCCAGCAGCCCCGGGGGACAGGGTATCTACGAGCAGTACTTC.